Here is one TCR beta chain with its context. Its antigen is undetermined. The data derive from a study of cytomegalovirus exposure and HLA in healthy donors. Study summary: The study placed approximately 81% of its 398 genotyped donors in the Caucasian-associated ancestry cluster. Broader study findings: Most TCR sequences proved rare, with some public TCRs found in many donors.

Trimming cost V 1 base and J 4 bases; bases outside gene matches: 6. The germline V gene encodes CDR1 SGHAT and CDR2 FQNNGV. The CDR3 has 16 amino acids. PCR employed 60 Vbeta and 13 Jbeta primers. Libraries were prepared by immunoSEQ multiplex PCR; TCRdb keeps only in-frame clonotypes and omits some of them. The sample shows 99,000 or so clones, roughly 80% of them seen only once. Sequencing input: PBMCs. The sequence was obtained from a man between 60 and 75 years old in good health and CMV-seropositive. The chain joins TRBV11-2 to TRBJ2-3; 9 nucleotides align to TRBD2. The CDR3 nucleotides are TGTGCCAGCAGCTTAGCTTGGGCGGGGGGGGCAGATACGCAGTATTTT. Translation: CASSLAWAGGADTQYF.